This TCR beta chain was identified in a study of T cell responses to AZD1222 COVID-19 vaccine. Study-wide points: Most donors were white British, females outnumbered males, and clonal diversity was possibly underestimated.

TCRdb keeps only in-frame clones here, not all; method: immunoSEQ multiplex PCR. The sample comprises 120,000 or so clones, about nine tenths of which are singletons, and roughly 4.1% rests with the top ten. On this clone itself: Its antigen is unknown.

Sequenced material: peripheral blood, taken on day 0 of AZD1222 vaccination. The receptor was isolated from an adult in good health.

CDR3 residues: CASSQEGGRAENEQFF. CDR3 in DNA: TGTGCCAGCAGCCAAGAAGGCGGGAGGGCCGAGAATGAGCAGTTCTTC. V gene TRBV4-2 combines with J gene TRBJ2-1; 9 nucleotides line up with TRBD2. V trimming: 0 bases; J trimming: 7 bases; junction bases outside the gene matches: 7. This CDR3 region has 16 residues. Germline CDR1 and CDR2: LGHNA and YNFKEQ.